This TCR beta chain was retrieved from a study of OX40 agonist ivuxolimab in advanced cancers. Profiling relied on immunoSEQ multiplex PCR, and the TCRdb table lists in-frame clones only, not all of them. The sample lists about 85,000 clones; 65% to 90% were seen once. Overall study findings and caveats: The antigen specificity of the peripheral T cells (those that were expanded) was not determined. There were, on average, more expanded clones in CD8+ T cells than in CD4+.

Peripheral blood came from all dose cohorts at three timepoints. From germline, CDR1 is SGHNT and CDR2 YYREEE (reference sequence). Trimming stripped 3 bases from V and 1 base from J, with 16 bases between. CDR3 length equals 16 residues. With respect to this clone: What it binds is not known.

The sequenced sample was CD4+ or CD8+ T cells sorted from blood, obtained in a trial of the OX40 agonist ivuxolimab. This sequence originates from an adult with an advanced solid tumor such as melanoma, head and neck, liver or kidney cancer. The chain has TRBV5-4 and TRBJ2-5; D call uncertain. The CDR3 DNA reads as TGTGCCAGCAGCTCGACGGCGGCCAGCCGCCAAGAGACCCAGTACTTC. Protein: CASSSTAASRQETQYF.